The sequence of this T cell receptor (beta chain) was determined in a study of T cells in Graves' hyperthyroidism and ophthalmopathy (dated by TCRdb to between 2018 and 2020). At the level of the whole study: Peripheral blood was sampled at the time of initial diagnosis, prior to any treatment. TCR V-J signatures able to tell the groups apart were searched for in a discovery cohort of some 97 patients, of whom 43 had Graves' ophthalmopathy and roughly 57 had stable Graves' hyperthyroidism. Whether ophthalmopathy could be predicted prospectively was tested in an independent validation cohort made up of under 20 hyperthyroidism patients plus 17 patients who later progressed to ophthalmopathy. The 75 to 100 discovery patients were randomly divided into training and test sets at a 7:3 ratio. Thyroid tissue and blood T-cell repertoires from about 6 Graves' hyperthyroidism patients were also compared in the study. Once sampling was done, hyperthyroidism patients were given methimazole at a starting dose of 30 mg daily, whereas ophthalmopathy patients were given high-dose intravenous methylprednisolone. TCR Vbeta CDR3 sequencing of 130 to 150 peripheral blood samples (around 45 ophthalmopathy, 70 to 85 hyperthyroidism and some 17 progressor patients) is reported in the paper.

Stable Graves' hyperthyroidism was defined as no progression to ophthalmopathy during 18 months of follow-up. Hyperthyroidism patients were aged 18 to 65 years and newly diagnosed, with disease duration of less than 2 months. Exclusion was applied to patients with uncontrolled infections, other autoimmune diseases, pregnancy or lactation. Diagnoses were based on clinical symptoms, serum thyroxine and TRAb, thyroid ultrasound and orbital computed tomography. PBMCs were separated from 8 to 10 ml of fresh peripheral blood using Ficoll-Paque density gradient centrifugation. Total RNA was extracted with Trizol reagent, and quality was checked on an Agilent 2100 Bioanalyzer. The TCR beta CDR3 regions were amplified from the RNA transcripts. The first round of RT-PCR for the TCR CDR3 was performed with the HTBI primer set and the Qiagen OneStep RT-PCR kit. Libraries were constructed in a second round of multiplex PCR, after which size selection and purification were performed. Sequencing of the libraries was done on an Illumina HiSeq2000 using paired-end 100 bp reads. The authors' analysis ran thus. SOAPnuke was used to process the raw data, with reads discarded if the reads contained adapters or uncalled bases, had a mean Phred below 15, or lacked an exact constant-primer or identifier match. High-quality paired reads were merged with COPE v1.2.5, and unique nucleotide sequences were defined as clonotypes. MiTCR v1.1 was used to align the clonotypes against IMGT TRBV, TRBD and TRBJ reference segments. Analysis was restricted to V-J combinations with a frequency above 0.0001, which covered approximately 99% of repertoires. The TCS score was defined as the ratio of F50 (clonal expansion) to E x V (chaos), calculated using BLOSUM62-based TCRdist between CDR3 peptides within each V-J. Welch's t-statistics and random forest reduced around 520 V-J features to about 13, which were used in a naive Bayes classifier (R e1071). Thyroid-blood repertoire similarity was quantified with the Morisita-Horn index. TCRdb passed the public sequencing reads through fastp at Q25 and MiXCR, retaining productive beta sequences. Under each unique CDR3 protein, matching rows form one entry showing the most common genes and DNA. What appears here as the V and J calls and clone size reflects TCRdb's work, not the paper's. For this sample the table gives 600,000 to 800,000 distinct CDR3 sequences, of which under 45% were detected only once. The ten largest clonotypes hold less than 35% of the sample.

This clonotype was counted only a few times. It lacks a known antigen. No base quality information exists; no much larger clone differs at one position. The full study reports these points: No statistical method was used to set the sample size in advance, and investigators knew the group allocation. Most expanded thyroid clonotypes (frequency above 0.001) were also found in blood, which suggests that blood repertoires may mirror thyroid immune responses. In cross-validation, a model built on a 13 V-J signature told ophthalmopathy apart from stable hyperthyroidism with approximately 90% sensitivity and roughly 83% specificity, and in testing the same model reached 80%/75%. In validation, progression to ophthalmopathy was predicted by the model with almost 71% sensitivity and 72.22% specificity, a median of around 5.9 months before onset.

The receptor comes from a woman aged 40-49 years with Graves' hyperthyroidism. The sequenced sample consisted of blood.

CDR3 loop: CASSYDVGGETQYF. The bases read TGTGCCAGCAGTTACGACGTTGGGGGAGAGACCCAGTACTTC. The receptor chain draws on TRBV6-6 and TRBJ2-5; the D gene is perhaps TRBD1 or TRBD2, as each covers 5 bases. V is cut by 2 bases and J by 4 bases, and the space between the germline ends is 11 bases. The germline V gene (reference sequence) provides CDR1 MNHNY and CDR2 SVGAGI. The cysteine opens and the phenylalanine closes a CDR3 of 14 amino acids. Just CDR3 DNA is preserved here, 42 bases in frame from base 1.